The 28 T cell receptor beta chains below all came from one sample that was sequenced in a study of blood T cell repertoires in COVID-19. The assay was immunoSEQ multiplex PCR, and TCRdb's table has in-frame clones only and misses some. The data show 350,000 to 450,000 clones, 75% to 90% seen once. The material sequenced was PBMCs or T cells enriched from blood (not recorded which). The receptors stem from a woman between 50 and 59 years old who had recovered from COVID-19.

The rearrangement links TRBV28 to TRBJ1-2; a possible D gene is TRBD1 (5 bases). Germline CDR1 and CDR2: MDHEN and SYDVKM. Trimming shortened V by 1 base and J by 6 bases, and 15 bases separated the two germline ends. The CDR3 has 15 residues. CDR3 nucleotide sequence: TGTGCCAGCAGTTTATTAAGGGGTGTAGAAAATGGCTACACCTTC. This sequence encodes CASSLLRGVENGYTF.

This clone was seen at least ten times. The CDR3 region has the DNA TGTGCCAGCACCATAGCGGGAGCGATCTCCTACGAGCAGTACTTC. It encodes CASTIAGAISYEQYF. The rearrangement links TRBV6-5 to TRBJ2-7; 9 nucleotides align to TRBD2. V gave up 7 bases and J gave up 0 bases; unmatched junction bases: 7. This CDR3 is 15 amino acids long. CDR1 and CDR2 from the germline V gene are MNHEY and SVGAGI.

V gene TRBV9 combines with J gene TRBJ2-5, with TRBD1 identical over 9 bases. CDR1 SGDLS and CDR2 YYNGEE come from the germline V gene. The CDR3 consists of 16 residues. V was clipped by 0 bases and J by 4 bases; unmatched bases: 7. The CDR3 loop is CASSVETGGRGETQYF. The CDR3 DNA reads as TGTGCCAGCAGCGTAGAGACAGGGGGGCGGGGAGAGACCCAGTACTTC.

This chain connects TRBV19 to TRBJ1-1; 7 bases match TRBD1. The junction had 9 bases not matched to a gene; V was cut back by 5 bases and J by 6 bases. Germline CDR1 LNHDA, CDR2 SQIVND (reference sequence). The CDR3 has 14 amino acids. CDR3 DNA sequence: TGTGCCAGTAGTTCCTCTCCAGGGGGGCCTGAAGCTTTCTTT. Its translation: CASSSSPGGPEAFF.

The rearrangement joins TRBV7-2 to TRBJ1-1; D may be TRBD1 (6 bases). This CDR3 comprises 15 residues. Germline V gene lookup returns CDR1 SGHTA and CDR2 FQGNSA. Deletions cut 6 bases from V and 1 base from J, with 15 bases between. The CDR3: CASRPGGGPNTEAFF. The CDR3 nucleotides are TGTGCCAGCAGACCCGGCGGGGGGCCGAACACTGAAGCTTTCTTT.

The rearrangement joins TRBV27 to TRBJ1-1; 10 bases are a match to TRBD1. J was trimmed by 6 bases and V by 4 bases; bases with no gene match: 8. The CDR3 contains 15 residues. Germline V gene sequence: CDR1 MNHEY, CDR2 SMNVEV (reference sequence). The DNA of the CDR3 is TGTGCCAGCAGTTCCCGACAGGGGGCCACACCTGAAGCTTTCTTT. This encodes CASSSRQGATPEAFF.

This chain joins TRBV21-1 and TRBJ2-6; the D segment call TRBD1 is taken from the table without a DNA check. TRBV21-1 constitutes a pseudogene. The CDR3 contains 17 residues. The CDR3 DNA is TGTGCCAGCAGCACCCGGGACAGGGACTCTGGGGCCAACGTCCTGACTTTC. It is translated as CASSTRDRDSGANVLTF.

The V gene is TRBV27, the J gene TRBJ2-1; 8 bases agree with TRBD2. The CDR3 contains 18 residues. The junction had 7 bases not matched to a gene; V was cut back by 0 bases and J by 0 bases. Germline V gene data show CDR1 as MNHEY and CDR2 as SMNVEV (reference sequence). The CDR3 DNA reads as TGTGCCAGCAGTTTATCGCTACTAGCGGTTAGCTCCTACAATGAGCAGTTCTTC. This gives the protein CASSLSLLAVSSYNEQFF.

A few counts support this clone. The rearrangement links TRBV6-5 to TRBJ1-1, with a weak D call TRBD1 (6 bases). Germline V CDR1 and CDR2: MNHEY, SVGAGI. CDR3 size: 15 residues. Trimming removed 1 base at V and 6 bases at J, with 15 bases between. CDR3 in DNA: TGTGCCAGCAGTTACTACAGGGTAGATTCGTCTGAAGCTTTCTTT. It translates to CASSYYRVDSSEAFF.

The chain has TRBV5-5 and TRBJ1-2; D is unclear. V was shortened by 0 bases and J by 3 bases, with 9 bases between the two germline ends. The CDR3 covers 14 residues. CDR1 and CDR2 (germline): SGHKS, YYEKEE (reference sequence). CDR3 in amino acids: CASSLGEGYYGYTF. The DNA of the CDR3 is TGTGCCAGCAGCTTGGGTGAGGGATACTATGGCTACACCTTC.

V gene TRBV12-3 or TRBV12-4 combines with J gene TRBJ1-2; perhaps TRBD1 as D (5 bases). This CDR3 contains 13 residues. Trimming took 6 bases from V and 3 from J, leaving 11 bases between them. CDR3 sequence: CASSYRIDYGYTF. The CDR3 DNA reads TGTGCCAGCAGCTACAGGATCGACTATGGCTACACCTTC.

The chain employs TRBV6-2 or TRBV6-3 and TRBJ2-7; 12 bases match TRBD2. The CDR3 extends over 16 amino acids. Germline CDR1 and CDR2: MNHEY and SVGEGT. Unmatched junction bases numbered 8, after V lost 2 bases and J lost 6 bases. The CDR3 sequence is CASSYRATSGRGEQYF. The CDR3 nucleotides read TGTGCCAGCAGTTACCGGGCGACTAGCGGGAGAGGCGAGCAGTACTTC.

This sequence joins TRBV19 and TRBJ2-7; maybe TRBD2 (6 bases). V was shortened by 4 bases and J by 0 bases, with 16 bases between the two germline ends. The CDR3 is made up of 16 amino acids. Looked up from germline, CDR1 is LNHDA and CDR2 is SQIVND (reference sequence). Here the CDR3 reads CASSRKTSALSYEQYF. DNA of the CDR3: TGTGCCAGTAGTAGAAAGACTAGTGCTCTCTCCTACGAGCAGTACTTC.

This chain links TRBV2 with TRBJ2-7; the match to TRBD1 covers 7 bases. The J segment lost 3 bases and the V segment lost 11 bases, leaving 7 bases of the junction unmatched. The CDR3 has 12 amino acids. Per germline, CDR1 SNHLY and CDR2 FYNNEI. The CDR3 DNA reads TGTGCCGTGGGACAGCTAGACTACGAGCAGTACTTC. Amino acid sequence: CAVGQLDYEQYF.

The rearrangement uses TRBV3-1 (or the pseudogene TRBV3-2) and TRBJ1-3, with D perhaps TRBD1 (5 bases). This CDR3 is built from 14 residues. The V gene's germline CDR1 is LGHDT and CDR2 YNNKEL (reference sequence). Trimming left V 4 bases short and J 3 bases short, with 10 bases between. CDR3 nucleotides: TGTGCCAGCAGCCCCGGTACAGGTGGAAACACCATATATTTT. Translation: CASSPGTGGNTIYF.

The table lists this clone with a count of one. The V call is TRBV7-9, the J call TRBJ1-6; D is undetermined. The CDR3 extends over 14 amino acids. Germline values: CDR1 SEHNR, CDR2 FQNEAQ (reference sequence). Between the trimmed V and J ends, which lost 0 bases and 8 bases, there was a span of 8 bases. The DNA of the CDR3 is TGTGCCAGCAGCTTAGCTACCGGAGATTCACCCCTCCACTTT. Protein product: CASSLATGDSPLHF. Drawing the rest from reference TRBV7-9 and TRBJ1-6, the complete variable domain is DTGVSQNPRHKITKRGQNVTFRCDPISEHNRLYWYRQTLGQGPEFLTYFQNEAQLEKSRLLSDRFSAERPKGSFSTLEIQRTEQGDSAMYLCASSLATGDSPLHFGNGTRLTVT.

This clone was picked up a small number of times. The chain links TRBV25-1 to TRBJ1-4, with a possible D match to TRBD1 (5 bases). CDR3 size: 16 residues. V gave up 6 bases and J gave up 4 bases, with 18 bases separating them. The germline CDR1 and CDR2 sequences are MGHDK and SYGVNS. CDR3 region: CASRDTGGAGNEKLFF. CDR3 DNA sequence: TGTGCCAGCAGGGATACAGGAGGAGCGGGTAATGAAAAACTGTTTTTT.

This rearrangement joins TRBV20-1 to TRBJ1-2; D remains ambiguous. The CDR3 totals 12 residues. V was pared by 3 bases and J by 5 bases, with 10 bases between. Germline-derived CDR1 and CDR2 are DFQATT and SNEGSKA (reference sequence). CDR3 residues: CSASTEEYGYTF. The CDR3 DNA sequence: TGCAGTGCTAGTACCGAGGAGTATGGCTACACCTTC.

In its sample, this clone was seen a few times. The rearrangement uses TRBV6-5 and TRBJ1-4; 7 nucleotides match TRBD1. The CDR3 is 14 amino acids. J gave up 3 bases and V 6 bases, and 4 bases lay outside the gene matches. The germline CDR1 and CDR2 sequences are MNHEY and SVGAGI. Here the CDR3 DNA reads TGTGCCAGCAGGGGGGACAGTTCTAATGAAAAACTGTTTTTT. Residues: CASRGDSSNEKLFF.

This clone occurred a few times. The chain joins TRBV5-3 to TRBJ1-4, with D uncertain. TRBV5-3 is an open reading frame whose function is uncertain. The V gene lost 1 base and the J gene lost 1 base, with 8 bases spanning the gap. The CDR3 runs 15 residues. The CDR3 here is CARSLLHRTNEKLFF. As DNA, the CDR3 is TGTGCCAGAAGCTTGTTGCACAGAACTAATGAAAAACTGTTTTTT.

The chain combines TRBV2 with TRBJ1-1; no clear D gene. V lost 6 bases and J 4 bases, leaving 9 bases between the germline ends. The CDR3 extends over 12 amino acids. Germline V gives CDR1 SNHLY, CDR2 FYNNEI. CDR3 sequence (DNA): TGTGCCAGCAGGCTCGAGGGCACTGAAGCTTTCTTT. Its translation: CASRLEGTEAFF.

This clone was found once. The chain combines TRBV5-6 with TRBJ1-1; TRBD1 might be the D (6 bases). The germline V gene encodes CDR1 SGHDT and CDR2 YYEEEE. The CDR3 is made up of 16 amino acids. The V and J ends lost 4 bases and 0 bases respectively, with 16 bases between them. Here the CDR3 reads CASSVLQGGMNTEAFF. The CDR3 region has the DNA TGTGCCAGCAGCGTATTACAGGGCGGTATGAACACTGAAGCTTTCTTT.

The chain has TRBV30 and TRBJ1-2; possible D gene TRBD1, 6 bases. Germline lookup yields CDR1 GTSNPN and CDR2 SVGIG (reference sequence). The CDR3 length is 12 residues. The V gene lost 4 bases and the J gene lost 3 bases, with 9 bases spanning the gap. Here the CDR3 DNA reads TGTGCCTGGACAGGGGATGACTATGGCTACACCTTC. It codes for CAWTGDDYGYTF.

The chain carries TRBV9 and TRBJ1-1, with D perhaps matching TRBD1 (5 bases). The germline V and J ends were trimmed by 3 bases and 2 bases, with 11 bases remaining between them. Germline assignment: CDR1 SGDLS and CDR2 YYNGEE. The CDR3 covers 14 residues. The CDR3 nucleotides are TGTGCCAGCAGCGCCAGACAGAGTAACACTGAAGCTTTCTTT. Translated, it gives CASSARQSNTEAFF. Variable domain in full (rest from reference TRBV9 and TRBJ1-1): DSGVTQTPKHLITATGQRVTLRCSPRSGDLSVYWYQQSLDQGLQFLIQYYNGEERAKGNILERFSAQQFPDLHSELNLSSLELGDSALYFCASSARQSNTEAFFGQGTRLTVV.

The rearrangement links TRBV19 to TRBJ2-4; TRBD2 aligns across 9 bases. The V gene's germline CDR1 is LNHDA and CDR2 SQIVND (reference sequence). The CDR3 runs 15 residues. V dropped 5 bases and J dropped 8; count of bases not matched to a gene: 10. Written as DNA, the CDR3 is TGTGCCAGTAGTTATCCTAGCGGGACCCGTTACATTCAGTACTTC. As protein: CASSYPSGTRYIQYF.

The chain couples TRBV4-1 to TRBJ2-1; 10 bases match TRBD2. The CDR3 spans 17 residues. Trimming cost V 1 base and J 6 bases; bases outside gene matches: 9. Germline CDR1 MGHRA, CDR2 YSYEKL. CDR3 in DNA: TGCGCCAGCAGCCAAGCCCCCAGAGCGGGGGGGCGCAATGAGCAGTTCTTC. As protein: CASSQAPRAGGRNEQFF.

This clone was detected only once. V gene TRBV11-3 combines with J gene TRBJ2-5, with 10 bases lining up with TRBD2. The CDR3 has 18 amino acids. CDR1 is SGHNT and CDR2 is YENEEA in the germline V gene. V lost 1 base and J lost 5; bases outside the gene matches: 13. The DNA of the CDR3 is TGTGCCAGCAGCTTAGGGTCGGTCAGCGGGGGGGCCCGGGAGACCCAGTACTTC. Its translation: CASSLGSVSGGARETQYF.

The chain recombines TRBV27 with TRBJ2-3; D remains unclear. Germline V lookup: CDR1 MNHEY, CDR2 SMNVEV (reference sequence). CDR3 length: 14 residues. The V gene lost 4 bases and the J gene lost 1 base, with 9 bases spanning the gap. In nucleotides, the CDR3 is TGTGCCAGCAGTTGGGCTTCGGGCACAGATACGCAGTATTTT. It is translated as CASSWASGTDTQYF.